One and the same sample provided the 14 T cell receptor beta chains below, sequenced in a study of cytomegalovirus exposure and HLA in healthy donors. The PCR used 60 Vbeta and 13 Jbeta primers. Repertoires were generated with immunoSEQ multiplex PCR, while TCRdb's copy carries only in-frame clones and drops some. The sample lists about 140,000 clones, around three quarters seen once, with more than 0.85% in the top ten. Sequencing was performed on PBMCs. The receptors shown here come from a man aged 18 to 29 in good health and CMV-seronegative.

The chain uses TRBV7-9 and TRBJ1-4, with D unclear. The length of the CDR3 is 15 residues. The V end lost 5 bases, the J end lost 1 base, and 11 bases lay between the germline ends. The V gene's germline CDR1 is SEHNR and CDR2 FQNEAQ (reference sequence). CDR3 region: CASSRPEGTNEKLFF. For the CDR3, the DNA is TGTGCCAGCAGCAGACCTGAGGGAACTAATGAAAAACTGTTTTTT.

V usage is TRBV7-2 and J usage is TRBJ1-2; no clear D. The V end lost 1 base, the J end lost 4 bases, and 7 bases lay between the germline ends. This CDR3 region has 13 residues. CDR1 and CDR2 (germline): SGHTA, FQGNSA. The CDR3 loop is CASSLGGIYGYTF. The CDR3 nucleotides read TGTGCCAGCAGCTTAGGAGGGATCTATGGCTACACCTTC.

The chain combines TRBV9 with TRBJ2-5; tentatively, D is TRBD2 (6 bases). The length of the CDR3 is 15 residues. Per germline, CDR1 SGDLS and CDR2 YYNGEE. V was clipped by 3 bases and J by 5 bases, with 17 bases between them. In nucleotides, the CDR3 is TGTGCCAGCAGCGCCCGGGTGGTAGCGGAGGAGACCCAGTACTTC. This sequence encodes CASSARVVAEETQYF.

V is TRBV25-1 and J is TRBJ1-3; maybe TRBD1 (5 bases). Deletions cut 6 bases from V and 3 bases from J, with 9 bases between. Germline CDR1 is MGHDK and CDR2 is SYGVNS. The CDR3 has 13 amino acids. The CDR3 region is CASSQGNGNTIYF. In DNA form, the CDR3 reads TGTGCCAGCAGCCAGGGTAATGGAAACACCATATATTTT.

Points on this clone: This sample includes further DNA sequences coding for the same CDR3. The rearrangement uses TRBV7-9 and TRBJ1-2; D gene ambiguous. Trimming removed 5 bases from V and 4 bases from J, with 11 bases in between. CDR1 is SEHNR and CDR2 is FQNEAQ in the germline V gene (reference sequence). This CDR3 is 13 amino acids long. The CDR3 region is CASSPPGGYGYTF. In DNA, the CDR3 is TGTGCCAGCAGCCCGCCCGGCGGCTATGGCTACACCTTC.

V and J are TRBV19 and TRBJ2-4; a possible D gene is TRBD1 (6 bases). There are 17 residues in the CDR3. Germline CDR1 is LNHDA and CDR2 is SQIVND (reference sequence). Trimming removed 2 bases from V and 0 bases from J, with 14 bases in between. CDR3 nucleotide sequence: TGTGCCAGTAGTATATCAGGGGCCCTGAAAGCCAAAAACATTCAGTACTTC. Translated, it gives CASSISGALKAKNIQYF.

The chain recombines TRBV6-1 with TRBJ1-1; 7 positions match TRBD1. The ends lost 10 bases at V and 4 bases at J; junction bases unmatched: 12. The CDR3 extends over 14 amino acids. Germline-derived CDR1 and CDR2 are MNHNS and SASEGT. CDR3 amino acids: CATNVPGGGTEAFF. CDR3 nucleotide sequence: TGTGCCACCAATGTTCCAGGGGGTGGCACTGAAGCTTTCTTT.

The CDR3 spells CATSRLTGDTEAFF. The CDR3 nucleotides are TGTGCCACCAGCAGACTAACAGGGGACACTGAAGCTTTCTTT. This chain connects TRBV15 to TRBJ1-1; TRBD1 aligns across 7 bases. Germline trimming cut 2 bases from V and 3 bases from J; bases unmatched to any gene: 3. Germline V CDR1 and CDR2: LNHNV, YYDKDF (reference sequence). There are 14 residues in the CDR3. The full variable domain, its missing parts supplied by reference TRBV15 and TRBJ1-1, is DAMVIQNPRYQVTQFGKPVTLSCSQTLNHNVMYWYQQKSSQAPKLLFHYYDKDFNNEADTPDNFQSRRPNTSFCFLDIRSPGLGDTAMYLCATSRLTGDTEAFFGQGTRLTVV.

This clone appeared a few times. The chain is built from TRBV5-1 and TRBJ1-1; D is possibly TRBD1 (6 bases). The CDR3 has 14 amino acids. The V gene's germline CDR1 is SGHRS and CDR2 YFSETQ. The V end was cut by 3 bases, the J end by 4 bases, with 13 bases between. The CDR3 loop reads CASSSTNRVTEAFF. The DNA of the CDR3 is TGCGCCAGCAGCTCCACGAACAGGGTCACTGAAGCTTTCTTT.

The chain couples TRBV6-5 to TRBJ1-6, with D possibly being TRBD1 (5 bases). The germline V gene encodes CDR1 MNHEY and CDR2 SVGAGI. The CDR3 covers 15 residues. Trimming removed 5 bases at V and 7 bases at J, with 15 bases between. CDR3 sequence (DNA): TGTGCCAGCAGTCCCCGGGGCGGGAGGAATTCACCCCTCCACTTT. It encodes CASSPRGGRNSPLHF.

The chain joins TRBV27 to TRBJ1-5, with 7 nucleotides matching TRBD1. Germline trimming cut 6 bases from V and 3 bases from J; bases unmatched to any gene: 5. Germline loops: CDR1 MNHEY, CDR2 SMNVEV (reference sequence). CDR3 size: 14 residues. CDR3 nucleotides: TGTGCCAGCAGGGAAGGGGGCAACAATCAGCCCCAGCATTTT. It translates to CASREGGNNQPQHF.

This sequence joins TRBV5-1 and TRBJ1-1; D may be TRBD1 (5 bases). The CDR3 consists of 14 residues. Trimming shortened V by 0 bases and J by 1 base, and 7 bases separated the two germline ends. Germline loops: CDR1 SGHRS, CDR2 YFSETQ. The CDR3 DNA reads TGCGCCAGCAGCTTGGGAGGACAGAACACTGAAGCTTTCTTT. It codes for CASSLGGQNTEAFF. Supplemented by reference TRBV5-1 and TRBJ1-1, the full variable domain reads KAGVTQTPRYLIKTRGQQVTLSCSPISGHRSVSWYQQTPGQGLQFLFEYFSETQRNKGNFPGRFSGRQFSNSRSEMNVSTLELGDSALYLCASSLGGQNTEAFFGQGTRLTVV.

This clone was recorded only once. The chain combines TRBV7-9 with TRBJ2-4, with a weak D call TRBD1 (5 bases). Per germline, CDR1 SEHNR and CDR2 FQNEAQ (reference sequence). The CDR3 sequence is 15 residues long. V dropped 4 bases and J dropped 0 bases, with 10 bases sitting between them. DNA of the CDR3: TGTGCCAGCAGCTCCGACAGTTTAGCCAAAAACATTCAGTACTTC. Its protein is CASSSDSLAKNIQYF.

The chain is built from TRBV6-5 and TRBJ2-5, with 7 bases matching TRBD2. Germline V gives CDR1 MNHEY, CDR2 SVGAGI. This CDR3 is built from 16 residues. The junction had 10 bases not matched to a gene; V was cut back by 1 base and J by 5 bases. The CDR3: CASSYYGGGSRETQYF. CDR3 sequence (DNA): TGTGCCAGCAGTTACTATGGCGGGGGATCTCGGGAGACCCAGTACTTC.